This T cell receptor (beta chain) originates from a study of blood T cell repertoires in COVID-19. Study information: In each case, the material was cDNA or gDNA derived from T cells, B-cell-depleted T cells, or PBMCs.

Using immunoSEQ multiplex PCR, the repertoire was profiled, and TCRdb retains in-frame clones only, with some absent. The sample yields over 150,000 clones, about 88% seen once. Specimen: peripheral blood. The clonotype originates from a man in his forties or fifties with active or convalescent COVID-19.

The CDR3 is CASSYQAINQPQHF. The CDR3 region has the DNA TGTGCCAGCAGTTACCAGGCGATAAATCAGCCCCAGCATTTT. The V gene is TRBV6-6, the J gene TRBJ1-5; the D is unclear. Germline values: CDR1 MNHNY, CDR2 SVGAGI (reference sequence). V gave up 2 bases and J gave up 4 bases, with 9 bases separating them. This CDR3 has 14 amino acids.